This entry concerns a single T cell receptor beta chain. What this receptor recognizes is not known. No quality values exist for individual bases; no much larger clone is one base distant. The collaborating institutions used their own protocols to collect whole blood in K2EDTA tubes. Collaborator samples were shipped for TCRbeta analysis as frozen whole blood, isolated PBMCs, or DNA extracted from either sample type. TCRbeta CDR3 regions were amplified from genomic DNA by means of the immunoSEQ Assay, a bias-controlled multiplex PCR. The published analysis was carried out like this. The number of nucleated cells in each sample was estimated from the amplification of reference gene primers within the assay. To quantify the absolute abundance of each unique TCRbeta CDR3 rearrangement, sequence reads were collapsed and filtered. For each sample, productive Simpson clonality was calculated by taking the square root of Simpson's diversity index across productive rearrangements. TCRdb's version of the immuneACCESS table is confined to in-frame rearrangements and falls short of the full clone set. An unresolved V gene accounts for under half of the shortfall where checked; the remainder is of unknown origin. The D gene and trimming were derived from the DNA, and the V and J assignments and clone size from that table. Recorded for this sample are 160,000 or so clones; roughly 84% of them occurred a single time. The biggest ten clones account for approximately 1% of the sample.

The sample is drawn from a study of blood T cell repertoires in COVID-19 (dated by TCRdb to 2020 to 2022). In terms of the full investigation: Collaborator samples came from the United States, Italy and Spain and covered acute and convalescent phases of COVID-19. The prospective study material was composed of cDNA or gDNA derived from T cells, B-cell-depleted T cells, or PBMCs. Subjects who had been exposed to COVID-19, were actively infected with it, or had recovered from it provided the deeply sampled blood TCRbeta repertoires that made up the dataset. The repertoires were released in a freely available public database meant as a resource for research on the immune response to SARS-CoV-2. The samples were drawn from two sources: the first 160 participants of the ongoing ImmuneRACE study, and fewer than 1,500 subjects contributed by 6 global collaborators. Sample metadata almost always included a de-identified subject ID, COVID-19 status, age in years and sex. HLA class I and class II types, where available, came from metadata supplied by the sample provider rather than from assay-based typing.

The investigation overall reported the following: The quantity of clinical and demographic metadata differed by source and by participant and was supplied without curation.

This sequence was found in a man aged 35-49 years with acute or convalescent COVID-19. Sequenced: peripheral blood.

The CDR3 corresponds to CASSVTSGTWDTQYF. The nucleotide sequence is given as TGTGCCAGTAGTGTGACTAGCGGGACTTGGGATACGCAGTATTTT. The sequence is built from TRBV19 and TRBJ2-3; 11 junctional bases match TRBD2. Germline trimming amounts to 5 bases on V and 6 bases on J, with 7 as the count of junction bases outside the gene matches. In the germline V gene (reference sequence), CDR1 corresponds to LNHDA and CDR2 to SQIVND. Reading from cysteine to phenylalanine, the CDR3 counts 15 amino acids. Only the CDR3 part of the read is kept: 45 bases, read in frame from the first base.